This TCR beta chain was documented in a study of T cell responses to AZD1222 COVID-19 vaccine. Whole-study findings and limits: Reportedly, close to half of spike-specific TCRs are directed against unmutated variant regions.

Produced via immunoSEQ multiplex PCR; TCRdb's table is partial and in-frame only. The sample has approximately 100,000 clones; approximately 89% are singletons. V was pared by 0 bases and J by 3 bases, with 7 bases between. Germline CDR1 is SGHTA and CDR2 is FQGNSA. This CDR3 contains 14 residues. Comments on this clone: Its cognate antigen is unknown.

The material was peripheral blood, obtained 28 days after the second AZD1222 dose. This receptor was obtained from an adult who received the AZD1222 COVID-19 vaccine. The chain has TRBV7-2 and TRBJ2-3; D is unclear. The CDR3 spells CASSLAHRTDTQYF. The CDR3 DNA follows: TGTGCCAGCAGCTTAGCGCACAGAACAGATACGCAGTATTTT.